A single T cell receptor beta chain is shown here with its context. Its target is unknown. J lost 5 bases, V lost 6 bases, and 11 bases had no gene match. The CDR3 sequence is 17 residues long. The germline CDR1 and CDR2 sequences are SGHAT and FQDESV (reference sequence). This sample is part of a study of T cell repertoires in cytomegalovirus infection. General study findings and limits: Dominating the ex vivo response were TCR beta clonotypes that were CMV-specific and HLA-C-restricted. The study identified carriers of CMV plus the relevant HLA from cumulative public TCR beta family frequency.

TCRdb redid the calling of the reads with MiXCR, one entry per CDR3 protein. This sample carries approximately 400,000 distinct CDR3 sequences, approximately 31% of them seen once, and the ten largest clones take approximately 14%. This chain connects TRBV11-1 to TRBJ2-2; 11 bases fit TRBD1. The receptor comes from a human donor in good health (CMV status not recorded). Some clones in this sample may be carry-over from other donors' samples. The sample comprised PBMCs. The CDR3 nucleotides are TGTGCCAGCAGACGGGACAGGGGGTTCCCGAGTACCGGGGAGCTGTTTTTT. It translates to CASRRDRGFPSTGELFF. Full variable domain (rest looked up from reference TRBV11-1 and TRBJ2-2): EAEVAQSPRYKITEKSQAVAFWCDPISGHATLYWYRQILGQGPELLVQFQDESVVDDSQLPKDRFSAERLKGVDSTLKIQPAELGDSAMYLCASRRDRGFPSTGELFFGEGSRLTVL.